The 20 T cell receptor beta chains presented below share a single source sample, sequenced in a study of blood T cell repertoires in COVID-19. Using immunoSEQ multiplex PCR, the repertoire was profiled, and TCRdb retains in-frame clones only, with some absent. The repertoire includes roughly 670,000 clones, around 90% of them detected once, and about 0.24% sits in the top ten. Sample: peripheral blood. Receptors originate from a woman under 30 with acute or convalescent COVID-19.

The rearrangement joins TRBV6-2 or TRBV6-3 to TRBJ2-2; a weak D match, TRBD1 (6 bases). The CDR3 length is 16 residues. V dropped 5 bases and J dropped 1 base, with 14 bases sitting between them. Per germline, CDR1 MNHEY and CDR2 SVGEGT. The CDR3 loop is CASSNTLDRNTGELFF. Here the CDR3 DNA reads TGTGCCAGCAGTAACACTTTGGACAGGAACACCGGGGAGCTGTTTTTT.

V and J are TRBV3-1 (or the pseudogene TRBV3-2) and TRBJ1-5, with TRBD1 matching over 9 bases. The germline CDR1 and CDR2 sequences are LGHDT and YNNKEL (reference sequence). Trimming removed 1 base from V and 6 bases from J; junction bases left unmatched: 4. CDR3 size: 15 residues. CDR3 protein: CASSQGTGGSQPQHF. CDR3 DNA sequence: TGTGCCAGCAGCCAAGGAACAGGGGGCTCTCAGCCCCAGCATTTT.

CDR3 coding DNA: TGTGCCAGTAGTGATGGAACGGCGTCCAGGGGGCGAAATAACTATGGCTACACCTTC. Translation: CASSDGTASRGRNNYGYTF. V gene TRBV19 combines with J gene TRBJ1-2; 8 bases are shared with TRBD1. This CDR3 spans 19 amino acids. V trimming: 5 bases; J trimming: 1 base; junction bases outside the gene matches: 18. The germline V gene encodes CDR1 LNHDA and CDR2 SQIVND (reference sequence).

The chain joins TRBV12-3 or TRBV12-4 to TRBJ2-1; the D is unclear. CDR3 length: 12 amino acids. The V end lost 6 bases, the J end lost 6 bases, and 9 bases lay between the germline ends. The chain's CDR3 is CASRSLLNEQFF. For the CDR3, the DNA is TGTGCCAGCAGAAGCCTGCTCAATGAGCAGTTCTTC.

The CDR3 loop reads CASSESGANEKLFF. The CDR3 nucleotides read TGTGCCAGCAGTGAATCGGGGGCTAATGAAAAACTGTTTTTT. The rearrangement joins TRBV2 to TRBJ1-4, with D perhaps TRBD1 (5 bases). Trimming removed 2 bases at V and 3 bases at J, with 7 bases between. The germline gives CDR1 SNHLY, CDR2 FYNNEI. The CDR3 spans 14 residues.

The chain combines TRBV4-2 with TRBJ2-1, with D tentatively TRBD2 (6 bases). Trimming left V 4 bases short and J 9 bases short, with 22 bases between. This CDR3 spans 16 amino acids. The germline V gene encodes CDR1 LGHNA and CDR2 YNFKEQ. The CDR3 sequence is CASSPGEEGRLSEQFF. CDR3 bases: TGTGCCAGCAGCCCCGGAGAGGAGGGGAGGTTGAGTGAGCAGTTCTTC.

This chain uses TRBV6-6 with TRBJ2-7, with D perhaps matching TRBD2 (5 bases). The V end lost 5 bases, the J end lost 4 bases, and 12 bases lay between the germline ends. The CDR3 extends over 13 amino acids. Germline CDR1 MNHNY, CDR2 SVGAGI (reference sequence). CDR3 coding DNA: TGTGCCAGCAGTGTCGGGGTTGGGTACGAGCAGTACTTC. This codes for CASSVGVGYEQYF.

The rearrangement joins TRBV10-3 to TRBJ2-1, with 10 bases fitting TRBD1. Germline values: CDR1 ENHRY, CDR2 SYGVKD. The CDR3 sequence is 16 residues long. Unmatched junction bases numbered 3, after V lost 3 bases and J lost 1 base. The CDR3 bases are TGTGCCATCAGTGATGGGGACAGGGGATCCTACAATGAGCAGTTCTTC. It translates to CAISDGDRGSYNEQFF.

The chain couples TRBV24-1 to TRBJ2-5; possibly TRBD2 for D (7 bases). The CDR3 covers 14 residues. The V end was cut by 2 bases, the J end by 5 bases, with 11 bases between. CDR1 KGHDR and CDR2 SFDVKD come from the germline V gene. CDR3 residues: CATSDWGGEETQYF. The CDR3 DNA sequence: TGTGCCACCAGTGATTGGGGGGGCGAGGAGACCCAGTACTTC.

This CDR3 reads CASRASGGYTF. The CDR3 DNA is TGTGCCAGCAGAGCTTCGGGGGGCTACACCTTC. The chain is built from TRBV12-3 or TRBV12-4 and TRBJ1-2; D not certain. The CDR3 sequence is 11 residues long. Trimming took off 6 bases at V and 8 bases at J, with 10 bases between the two ends.

The chain is built from TRBV11-2 and TRBJ1-1; 9 bases align to TRBD1. CDR1 SGHAT and CDR2 FQNNGV come from the germline V gene. With V trimmed by 1 base and J by 7 bases, 7 bases remained unmatched. This CDR3 spans 15 amino acids. CDR3 coding DNA: TGTGCCAGCAGCTTAGTCACAGGGGGCTTGGGTGAAGCTTTCTTT. As protein: CASSLVTGGLGEAFF.

This clone was observed once. The chain combines TRBV7-8 with TRBJ2-7, with TRBD1 identical over 11 bases. The CDR3 covers 15 residues. The V and J ends lost 5 bases and 2 bases, in that order; junction bases with no gene match: 5. Germline V gives CDR1 SGHVS, CDR2 FQNEAQ. The CDR3 sequence is CASSKGTGGPYEQYF. CDR3 nucleotide sequence: TGTGCCAGCAGCAAAGGGACAGGGGGTCCCTACGAGCAGTACTTC.

The V and J genes are TRBV11-2 and TRBJ1-6, with TRBD1 matching 10 bases. The ends lost 5 bases at V and 10 bases at J; junction bases unmatched: 8. Germline lookup yields CDR1 SGHAT and CDR2 FQNNGV. The CDR3 consists of 15 residues. The CDR3 coding sequence is TGTGCCAGCAGCCGCCGGGACAGGGGTGAATCACCCCTCCACTTT. Its protein is CASSRRDRGESPLHF.

The gene calls are TRBV4-1 and TRBJ2-1; 9 nucleotides line up with TRBD1. CDR3 size: 15 residues. Germline V gene sequence: CDR1 MGHRA, CDR2 YSYEKL. Trimming took 2 bases from V and 5 from J; bases not matched to a gene: 4. The CDR3 DNA follows: TGCGCCAGCAGCCAACCCCGGGACAGGGACAATGAGCAGTTCTTC. As protein: CASSQPRDRDNEQFF.

The V and J genes are TRBV27 and TRBJ1-1; a possible D gene is TRBD1 (6 bases). With 2 bases removed from V and 5 bases from J, the gap between germline ends came to 18 bases. In germline, CDR1 is MNHEY, CDR2 SMNVEV (reference sequence). CDR3 length: 16 amino acids. The CDR3 sequence is CASSLREQGWRTEAFF. The CDR3 DNA sequence: TGTGCCAGCAGTTTAAGGGAACAGGGATGGAGGACTGAAGCTTTCTTT.

The V gene is TRBV4-1, the J gene TRBJ1-3, with D possibly TRBD1 on 5 matching bases. The V end lost 0 bases, the J end lost 0 bases, and 12 bases lay between the germline ends. Germline V gives CDR1 MGHRA, CDR2 YSYEKL. CDR3 size: 17 residues. The CDR3 protein is CASSQDRARDSGNTIYF. In DNA, the CDR3 is TGCGCCAGCAGCCAAGATCGAGCCAGGGACTCTGGAAACACCATATATTTT.

This chain uses TRBV10-3 with TRBJ2-2; 11 nucleotides agree with TRBD2. V lost 6 bases, J lost 0 bases, and 3 bases stayed unmatched. The CDR3 extends over 16 amino acids. Per germline, CDR1 ENHRY and CDR2 SYGVKD. CDR3 sequence (DNA): TGTGCCATCAGGGGGACTAGCGGTACGAACACCGGGGAGCTGTTTTTT. Translated: CAIRGTSGTNTGELFF.

J is TRBJ1-3 and V is TRBV9; 8 bases are shared with TRBD1. Looked up from germline, CDR1 is SGDLS and CDR2 is YYNGEE. V trimming: 3 bases; J trimming: 2 bases; junction bases outside the gene matches: 1. The CDR3 contains 14 residues. Written as DNA, the CDR3 is TGTGCCAGCAGCGCGGACAGGGCTGGAAACACCATATATTTT. This translates into CASSADRAGNTIYF.

V gene TRBV18 combines with J gene TRBJ1-6; D remains ambiguous. V gave up 3 bases and J gave up 2 bases, with 14 bases separating them. Germline loops: CDR1 KGHSH, CDR2 LQKENI. This CDR3 is 17 amino acids long. CDR3 protein: CASSPNRGGAYNSPLHF. CDR3 bases: TGTGCCAGCTCACCCAACCGGGGAGGAGCCTATAATTCACCCCTCCACTTT.

V and J are TRBV5-3 and TRBJ1-4; 9 bases are shared with TRBD1. TRBV5-3 is labeled an ORF, and its function is uncertain. This CDR3 has 15 residues. With V trimmed by 2 bases and J by 7 bases, 6 bases remained unmatched. Here the CDR3 DNA reads TGTGCCAGAAGCTTCCGGGACAGGGTACGTGAAAAACTGTTTTTT. It yields the protein CARSFRDRVREKLFF.